The subject of this entry is one T cell receptor (beta chain). This likely reflects a read error, since a far larger clone is one base away. Germline V CDR1 and CDR2: SGHRS, YFSETQ. J gave up 0 bases and V 7 bases, and 8 bases lay outside the gene matches. The CDR3 loop spans 15 amino acids. The data derive from a study of graft-versus-host responses after intestinal transplantation. Across the whole study: Recipients received multivisceral, liver-intestinal, or isolated intestinal transplants. The whole recipient group had anti-thymocyte globulin induction followed by tacrolimus and steroids for two to four years. Study-level results: Among recipient marrow samples, GvH clones were found; some appeared first in ileum or blood.

Clones were read by immunoSEQ multiplex PCR, and TCRdb kept only the in-frame ones, dropping some. The sample includes about 4,600 clones, 25% to 30% of them seen just once. Proliferating responders of the CD3+CD4+ and CD3+CD8+ phenotypes with low CFSE were sorted after the reaction. The chain combines TRBV5-1 with TRBJ1-1; 8 nucleotides line up with TRBD1. The sequenced sample was alloreactive CD4+ T cells from a mixed lymphocyte reaction culture, obtained before intestinal transplant. The subset is: CFSE-low proliferating T cells sorted from approximately 6-day pre-transplant mixed lymphocyte reaction (GvH or HvG direction). The source of this sequence is a human patient who received an intestinal transplant. As DNA, the CDR3 is TGCGCCAGCTGCCTCTTGACAGGGGTGAACACTGAAGCTTTCTTT. Amino acids: CASCLLTGVNTEAFF.